The rows below give T cell receptor beta chains drawn from one sample of a study of blood T cell repertoires in COVID-19. TCRdb's table, derived via immunoSEQ multiplex PCR, lists solely in-frame clones and lacks some. The table shows 75,000 to 95,000 clones, with 88% occurring only once. The sequenced sample consisted of peripheral blood. All receptors come from a human donor in a cohort sampled during active COVID-19. CDR3s include the opening cysteine and the closing phenylalanine or tryptophan. Fields, in order: clone size, V gene, J gene, D gene, CDR3 DNA, CDR3 protein. A D gene is named only where the DNA matches it firmly. The size field is filled for only some rows; it gives once, few, many or a size class.

clone size: .
V gene: TRBV7-2
J gene: TRBJ2-5
D gene: TRBD2
CDR3 DNA: TGTGCCAGCAGCTTCCGCGGGGGGGCCGGAGAGACCCAGTACTTC
CDR3 protein: CASSFRGGAGETQYF

clone size: .
V gene: TRBV7-9
J gene: TRBJ2-7
D gene: TRBD2
CDR3 DNA: TGTGCCAGCGGTGCGGGGGTAGGCTACGAGCAGTACTTC
CDR3 protein: CASGAGVGYEQYF

clone size: .
V gene: TRBV11-2
J gene: TRBJ2-2
D gene: .
CDR3 DNA: TGTGCCAGCACCGTAGTAGCTGGGTTGGGGGAGCTGTTTTTT
CDR3 protein: CASTVVAGLGELFF

clone size: few
V gene: TRBV12-3/TRBV12-4
J gene: TRBJ1-1
D gene: .
CDR3 DNA: TGTGCCAGCAGTCGACTCAAAAACACTGAAGCTTTCTTT
CDR3 protein: CASSRLKNTEAFF

clone size: once
V gene: TRBV4-1
J gene: TRBJ1-4
D gene: TRBD1
CDR3 DNA: TGCGCCAGCAGCCGCCCACCGGCAGGGGGCTCTGAAAAACTGTTTTTT
CDR3 protein: CASSRPPAGGSEKLFF

clone size: .
V gene: TRBV3-1/TRBV3-2
J gene: TRBJ2-2
D gene: TRBD2
CDR3 DNA: TGTGCCAGCAGCCCCACCGGTCTGGTTAGCGGGACCGGGGAGCTGTTTTTT
CDR3 protein: CASSPTGLVSGTGELFF

clone size: few
V gene: TRBV9
J gene: TRBJ2-3
D gene: .
CDR3 DNA: TGTGCCAGCAGCGTACAGGGGTGGTCAGATACGCAGTATTTT
CDR3 protein: CASSVQGWSDTQYF

clone size: few
V gene: TRBV28
J gene: TRBJ2-2
D gene: .
CDR3 DNA: TGTGCCAGCGGTACGAGCGGAGGGAACACCGGGGAGCTGTTTTTT
CDR3 protein: CASGTSGGNTGELFF

clone size: .
V gene: TRBV7-6
J gene: TRBJ2-1
D gene: TRBD1
CDR3 DNA: TGTGCCAGCAGGCCAACCGGGACAGGGGGGTCATCCTACAATGAGCAGTTCTTC
CDR3 protein: CASRPTGTGGSSYNEQFF

clone size: .
V gene: TRBV6-5
J gene: TRBJ2-7
D gene: TRBD1
CDR3 DNA: TGTGCCAGCAGTTCAGGGGGAGACTACGAGCAGTACTTC
CDR3 protein: CASSSGGDYEQYF

clone size: .
V gene: TRBV10-3
J gene: TRBJ2-1
D gene: TRBD2
CDR3 DNA: TGTGCCATCAGTGAATTCGGCCTAGCGGGGGGGCATGTTGAGCAGTTCTTC
CDR3 protein: CAISEFGLAGGHVEQFF

clone size: .
V gene: TRBV29-1
J gene: TRBJ1-4
D gene: .
CDR3 DNA: TGCAGCGTTGAGGTAACAGGCCCGCCAACTGAAAAACTGTTTTTT
CDR3 protein: CSVEVTGPPTEKLFF

clone size: .
V gene: TRBV5-1
J gene: TRBJ2-3
D gene: TRBD2
CDR3 DNA: TGCGCCAGCAGCTTGGCGTTCTTTCGGGGTAGGAATAGCGGGAGTCGAGATACGCAGTATTTT
CDR3 protein: CASSLAFFRGRNSGSRDTQYF

clone size: once
V gene: TRBV18
J gene: TRBJ1-1
D gene: TRBD1
CDR3 DNA: TGTGCCAGCTCACCAGGGCAGGGGGCAACTGAAGCTTTCTTT
CDR3 protein: CASSPGQGATEAFF

clone size: .
V gene: TRBV19
J gene: TRBJ2-3
D gene: .
CDR3 DNA: TGTGCCAGTAGTTGGGACTCCCACTCTAGCACAGATACGCAGTATTTT
CDR3 protein: CASSWDSHSSTDTQYF

clone size: .
V gene: TRBV5-1
J gene: TRBJ1-2
D gene: TRBD1
CDR3 DNA: TGCGCCAGCACCCCAACAGGGGACCACTATGGCTACACCTTC
CDR3 protein: CASTPTGDHYGYTF

clone size: .
V gene: TRBV18
J gene: TRBJ2-7
D gene: .
CDR3 DNA: TGTGCCAGCTCACCAGCCAGGGCGAGGGAGCAGTACTTC
CDR3 protein: CASSPARAREQYF

clone size: .
V gene: TRBV18
J gene: TRBJ1-5
D gene: .
CDR3 DNA: TGTGCCAGCTCACTGGCCACAACAGGAGTCAATCAGCCCCAGCATTTT
CDR3 protein: CASSLATTGVNQPQHF

clone size: .
V gene: TRBV27
J gene: TRBJ1-1
D gene: .
CDR3 DNA: TGTGCCAGCAGTTCCGCTTTGGGCGGGAGCACTGAAGCTTTCTTT
CDR3 protein: CASSSALGGSTEAFF